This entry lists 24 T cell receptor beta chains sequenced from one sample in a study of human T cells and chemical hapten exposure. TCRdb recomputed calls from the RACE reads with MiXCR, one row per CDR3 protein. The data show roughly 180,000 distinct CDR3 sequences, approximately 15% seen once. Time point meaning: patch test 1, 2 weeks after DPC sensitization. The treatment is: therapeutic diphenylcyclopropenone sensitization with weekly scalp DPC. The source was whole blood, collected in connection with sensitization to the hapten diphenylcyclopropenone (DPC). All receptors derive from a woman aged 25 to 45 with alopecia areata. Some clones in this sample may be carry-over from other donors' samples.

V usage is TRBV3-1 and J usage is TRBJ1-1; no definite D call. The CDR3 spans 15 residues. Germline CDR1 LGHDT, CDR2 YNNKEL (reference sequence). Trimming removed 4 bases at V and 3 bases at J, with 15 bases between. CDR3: CASSPATTGDTEAFF. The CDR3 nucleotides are TGTGCCAGCAGCCCGGCTACCACCGGTGACACTGAAGCTTTCTTT.

The CDR3 is CASSLGTGGEKLFF. The CDR3 nucleotides are TGTGCCAGCAGCTTAGGGACAGGGGGTGAAAAACTGTTTTTT. J is TRBJ1-4 and V is TRBV11-2; 10 bases fit TRBD1. V lost 1 base to trimming and J lost 7 bases; unmatched junction nucleotides: 0. Germline V gene sequence: CDR1 SGHAT, CDR2 FQNNGV. CDR3 size: 14 residues.

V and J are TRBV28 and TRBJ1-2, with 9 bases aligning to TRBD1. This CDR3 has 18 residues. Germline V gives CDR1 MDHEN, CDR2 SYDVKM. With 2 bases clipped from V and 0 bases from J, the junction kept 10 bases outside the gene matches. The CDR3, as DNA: TGTGCCAGCAGTTTAGATCTGGGGACAGGGAGCTCTAACTATGGCTACACCTTC. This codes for CASSLDLGTGSSNYGYTF.

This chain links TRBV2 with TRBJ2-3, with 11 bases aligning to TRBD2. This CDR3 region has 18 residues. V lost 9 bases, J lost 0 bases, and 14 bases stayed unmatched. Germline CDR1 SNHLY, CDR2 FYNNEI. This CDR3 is CASSGASGRTTSTDTQYF. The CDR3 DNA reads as TGTGCCAGTTCTGGTGCTAGCGGGAGGACGACTAGCACAGATACGCAGTATTTT.

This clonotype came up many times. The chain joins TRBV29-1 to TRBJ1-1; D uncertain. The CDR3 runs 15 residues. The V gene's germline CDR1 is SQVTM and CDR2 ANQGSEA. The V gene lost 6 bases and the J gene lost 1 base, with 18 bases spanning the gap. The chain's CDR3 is CSVQGPQVGNTEAFF. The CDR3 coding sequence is TGCAGCGTCCAAGGCCCCCAGGTTGGGAACACTGAAGCTTTCTTT. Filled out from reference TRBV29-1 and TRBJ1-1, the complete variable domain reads SAVISQKPSRDICQRGTSLTIQCQVDSQVTMMFWYRQQPGQSLTLIATANQGSEATYESGFVIDKFPISRPNLTFSTLTVSNMSPEDSSIYLCSVQGPQVGNTEAFFGQGTRLTVV.

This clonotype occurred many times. As DNA, the CDR3 is TGTGCCACCAGCGGCGAGGAATCTGGGGCCAACGTCCTGACTTTC. It specifies CATSGEESGANVLTF. V and J are TRBV15 and TRBJ2-6; no definite D call. Deletions cut 5 bases from V and 1 base from J, with 9 bases between. CDR3 length: 15 residues. Germline V gene lookup returns CDR1 LNHNV and CDR2 YYDKDF (reference sequence).

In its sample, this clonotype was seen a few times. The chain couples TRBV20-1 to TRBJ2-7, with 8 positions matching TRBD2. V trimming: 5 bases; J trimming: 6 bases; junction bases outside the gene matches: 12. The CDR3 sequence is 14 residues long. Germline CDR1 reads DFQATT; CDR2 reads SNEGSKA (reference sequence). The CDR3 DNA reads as TGCAGTGCTTCTCCGGGACTAGGCAAATCCGAGCAGTACTTC. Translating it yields CSASPGLGKSEQYF.

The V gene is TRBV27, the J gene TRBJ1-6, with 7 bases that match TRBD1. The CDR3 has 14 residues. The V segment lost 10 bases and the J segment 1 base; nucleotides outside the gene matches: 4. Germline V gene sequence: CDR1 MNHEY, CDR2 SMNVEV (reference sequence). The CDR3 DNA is TGTGCCACTGGGGACAGTTCCTATAATTCACCCCTCCACTTT. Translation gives CATGDSSYNSPLHF.

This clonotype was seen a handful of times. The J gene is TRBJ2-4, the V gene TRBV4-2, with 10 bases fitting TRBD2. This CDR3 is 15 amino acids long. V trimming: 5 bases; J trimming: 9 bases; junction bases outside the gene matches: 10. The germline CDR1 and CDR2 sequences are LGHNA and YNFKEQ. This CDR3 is CASSTTAGGPGIQYF. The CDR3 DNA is TGTGCCAGCAGCACAACAGCGGGAGGGCCTGGCATTCAGTACTTC.

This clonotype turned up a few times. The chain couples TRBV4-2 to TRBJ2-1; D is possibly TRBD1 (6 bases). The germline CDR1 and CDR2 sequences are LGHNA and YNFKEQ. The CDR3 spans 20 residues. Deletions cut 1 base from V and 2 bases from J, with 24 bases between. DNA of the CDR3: TGTGCCAGCAGCCAAGCCCCTTTTTTTGGGGGCCCGAAACCCTACAATGAGCAGTTCTTC. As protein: CASSQAPFFGGPKPYNEQFF.

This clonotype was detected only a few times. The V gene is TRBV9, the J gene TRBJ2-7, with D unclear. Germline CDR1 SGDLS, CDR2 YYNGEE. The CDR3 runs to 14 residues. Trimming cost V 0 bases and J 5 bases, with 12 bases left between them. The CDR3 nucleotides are TGTGCCAGCAGCGTAGATGGGGAACCCAACGAGCAGTACTTC. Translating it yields CASSVDGEPNEQYF.

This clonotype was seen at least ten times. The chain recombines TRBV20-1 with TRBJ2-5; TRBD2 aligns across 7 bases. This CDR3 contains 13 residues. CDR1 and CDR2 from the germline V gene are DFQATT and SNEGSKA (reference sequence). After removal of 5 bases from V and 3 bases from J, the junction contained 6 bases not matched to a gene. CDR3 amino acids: CSAGELAEETQYF. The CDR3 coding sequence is TGCAGTGCTGGCGAGCTAGCGGAAGAGACCCAGTACTTC.

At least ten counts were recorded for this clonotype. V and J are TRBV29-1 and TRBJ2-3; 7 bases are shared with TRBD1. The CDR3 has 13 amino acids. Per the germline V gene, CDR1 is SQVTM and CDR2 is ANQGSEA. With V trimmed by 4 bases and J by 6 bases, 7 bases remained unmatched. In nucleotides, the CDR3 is TGCAGCGTTGCATTCAACAGGGGTGATACGCAGTATTTT. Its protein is CSVAFNRGDTQYF.

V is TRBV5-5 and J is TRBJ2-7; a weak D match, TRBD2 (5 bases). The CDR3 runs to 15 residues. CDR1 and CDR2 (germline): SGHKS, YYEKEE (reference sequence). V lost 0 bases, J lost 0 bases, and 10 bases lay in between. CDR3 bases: TGTGCCAGCAGCTTGGGTCCGGGGAGCTCCTACGAGCAGTACTTC. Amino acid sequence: CASSLGPGSSYEQYF.

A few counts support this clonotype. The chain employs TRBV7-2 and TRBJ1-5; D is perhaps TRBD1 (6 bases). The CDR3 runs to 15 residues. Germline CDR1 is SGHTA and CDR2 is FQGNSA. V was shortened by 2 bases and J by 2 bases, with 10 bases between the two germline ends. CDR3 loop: CASSLTRGGNQPQHF. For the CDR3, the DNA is TGTGCCAGCAGCTTAACGAGGGGGGGCAATCAGCCCCAGCATTTT.

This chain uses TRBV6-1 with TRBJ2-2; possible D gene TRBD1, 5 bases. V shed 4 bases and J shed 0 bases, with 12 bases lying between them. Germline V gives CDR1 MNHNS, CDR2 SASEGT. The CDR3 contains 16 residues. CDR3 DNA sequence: TGTGCCAGCAGTGGCCGTGGACACTCGAACACCGGGGAGCTGTTTTTT. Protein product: CASSGRGHSNTGELFF.

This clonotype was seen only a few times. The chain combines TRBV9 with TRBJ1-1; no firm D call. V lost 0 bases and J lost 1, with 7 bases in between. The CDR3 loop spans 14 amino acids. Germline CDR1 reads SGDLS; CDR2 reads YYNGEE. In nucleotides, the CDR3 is TGTGCCAGCAGCGTAGTACACCAGAACACTGAAGCTTTCTTT. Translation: CASSVVHQNTEAFF.

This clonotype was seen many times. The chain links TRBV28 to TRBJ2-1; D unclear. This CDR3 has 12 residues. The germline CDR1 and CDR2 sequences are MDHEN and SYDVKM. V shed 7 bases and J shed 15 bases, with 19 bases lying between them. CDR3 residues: CASITFTGRWFF. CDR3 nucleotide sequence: TGTGCCAGCATTACTTTCACCGGACGGTGGTTCTTC.

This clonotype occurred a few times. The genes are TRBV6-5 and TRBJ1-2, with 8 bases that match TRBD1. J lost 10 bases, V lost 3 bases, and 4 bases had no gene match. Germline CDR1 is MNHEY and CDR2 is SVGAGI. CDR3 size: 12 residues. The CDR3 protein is CASSYDRGSYTF. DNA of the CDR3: TGTGCCAGCAGTTATGACAGGGGCTCCTACACCTTC.

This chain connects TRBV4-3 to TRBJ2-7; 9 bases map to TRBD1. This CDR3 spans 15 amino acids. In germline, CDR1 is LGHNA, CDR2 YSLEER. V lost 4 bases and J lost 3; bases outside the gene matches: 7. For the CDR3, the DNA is TGCGCCAGCAGCCTCGACCGGGACAGGGTCTACGAGCAGTACTTC. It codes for CASSLDRDRVYEQYF.

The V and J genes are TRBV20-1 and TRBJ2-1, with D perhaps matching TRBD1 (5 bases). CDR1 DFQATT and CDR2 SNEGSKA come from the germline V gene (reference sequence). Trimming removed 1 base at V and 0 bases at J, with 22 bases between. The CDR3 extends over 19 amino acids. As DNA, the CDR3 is TGCAGTGCTAGAGTTCGATCCAGGGAATCCCGAAGCTCCTACAATGAGCAGTTCTTC. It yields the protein CSARVRSRESRSSYNEQFF.

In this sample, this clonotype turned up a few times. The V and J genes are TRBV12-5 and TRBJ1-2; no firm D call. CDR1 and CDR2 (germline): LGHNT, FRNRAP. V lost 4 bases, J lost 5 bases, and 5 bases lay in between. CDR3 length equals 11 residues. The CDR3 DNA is TGTGCTAGTGGTTGGCTTTATGGCTACACCTTC. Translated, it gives CASGWLYGYTF.

The CDR3 region is CAIRQQDLSGDTQYF. Written as DNA, the CDR3 is TGTGCCATCAGGCAACAGGATTTGTCGGGAGATACGCAGTATTTT. The chain has TRBV10-3 and TRBJ2-3; TRBD1 is a possible D gene (5 bases). CDR3 length equals 15 residues. Trimming took 6 bases from V and 5 from J, leaving 18 bases between them. Germline V gene lookup returns CDR1 ENHRY and CDR2 SYGVKD.

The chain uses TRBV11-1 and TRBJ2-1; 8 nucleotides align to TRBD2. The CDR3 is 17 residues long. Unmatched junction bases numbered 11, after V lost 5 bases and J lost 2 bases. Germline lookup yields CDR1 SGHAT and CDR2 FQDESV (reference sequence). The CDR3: CASSHTPGLGTYNEQFF. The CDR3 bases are TGTGCCAGCAGCCATACGCCGGGACTAGGGACCTACAATGAGCAGTTCTTC.